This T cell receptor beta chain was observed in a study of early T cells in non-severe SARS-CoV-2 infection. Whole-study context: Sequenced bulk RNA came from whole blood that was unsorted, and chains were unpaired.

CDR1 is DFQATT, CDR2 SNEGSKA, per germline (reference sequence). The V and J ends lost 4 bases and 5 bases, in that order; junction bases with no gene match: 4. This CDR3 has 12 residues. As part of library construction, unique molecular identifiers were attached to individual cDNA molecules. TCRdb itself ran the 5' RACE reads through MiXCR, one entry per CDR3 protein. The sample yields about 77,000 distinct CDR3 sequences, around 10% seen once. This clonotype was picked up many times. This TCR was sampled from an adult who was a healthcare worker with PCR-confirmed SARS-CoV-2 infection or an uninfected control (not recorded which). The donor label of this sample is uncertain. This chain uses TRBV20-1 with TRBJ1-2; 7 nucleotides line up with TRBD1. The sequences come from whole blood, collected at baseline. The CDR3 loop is CSAKGGGYGYTF. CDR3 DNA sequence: TGCAGTGCTAAAGGGGGCGGTTATGGCTACACCTTC.